This TCR beta chain was recorded in a study of T cell repertoires in cytomegalovirus infection. Overall study context: The authors relied on CMV epitopes, both recently identified HLA-C-restricted and well-studied HLA-B-restricted. Public TCR beta signatures indicated both CMV infection and matching HLA type.

TCRdb reprocessed the reads via MiXCR and lists one record per CDR3 protein. Of about 220,000 distinct CDR3 sequences detected, roughly 34% appear once; the ten largest clones hold approximately 59%. Broader study findings: Cumulative public TCR beta family frequency identified carriers of CMV plus the relevant HLA. HLA-C-restricted, CMV-specific TCR beta clonotypes were dominant ex vivo.

Trimming removed 1 base from V and 1 base from J, with 1 base in between. The CDR3 loop spans 11 amino acids. Germline V CDR1 and CDR2: GTSNPN, SVGIG (reference sequence). To note about this clonotype: Its antigen is not identified.

The V call is TRBV30, the J call TRBJ1-2; D unclear. Source: CD8+ T cells from cultured PBMCs, taken from culture after CMV antigen stimulation. The receptor comes from a human donor in good health (CMV status not recorded). Some clones in this sample may be carry-over from other donors' samples. The CDR3 DNA sequence: TGTGCCTGGAGTGATAACTATGGCTACACCTTC. Amino acids: CAWSDNYGYTF.